This TCR beta chain was identified in a study of CD8+CD57+ T cells in acquired aplastic anemia. General study findings and limits: Patients and controls shared twenty-nine CD8+ CDR3 sequences. CD8+ Simpson's diversity did not differ significantly between patients and controls.

This clonotype was found many times. Its antigen is not identified. It was patients with CD8+CD57+ cell expansion by flow cytometry who were chosen for sequencing. The template used for profiling TCR beta VDJ and CDR3 was genomic DNA. TCRdb itself ran the reads through MiXCR, one entry per CDR3 protein. The sample has about 160,000 distinct CDR3 sequences, 45% to 55% seen once. The germline V gene encodes CDR1 DFQATT and CDR2 SNEGSKA (reference sequence). The CDR3 is 15 residues long. Sequenced sample: sorted CD4+, CD8+, or CD8+CD57+ T cells (not recorded which) from PBMCs. The chain uses TRBV20-1 and TRBJ2-3, with TRBD1 matching over 7 bases. The sequence derives from a human donor with aplastic anemia. The CDR3 DNA reads as TGCAGCCTTATGGGACAGCCGCCGAGCACAGATACGCAGTATTTT. Its translation is CSLMGQPPSTDTQYF.